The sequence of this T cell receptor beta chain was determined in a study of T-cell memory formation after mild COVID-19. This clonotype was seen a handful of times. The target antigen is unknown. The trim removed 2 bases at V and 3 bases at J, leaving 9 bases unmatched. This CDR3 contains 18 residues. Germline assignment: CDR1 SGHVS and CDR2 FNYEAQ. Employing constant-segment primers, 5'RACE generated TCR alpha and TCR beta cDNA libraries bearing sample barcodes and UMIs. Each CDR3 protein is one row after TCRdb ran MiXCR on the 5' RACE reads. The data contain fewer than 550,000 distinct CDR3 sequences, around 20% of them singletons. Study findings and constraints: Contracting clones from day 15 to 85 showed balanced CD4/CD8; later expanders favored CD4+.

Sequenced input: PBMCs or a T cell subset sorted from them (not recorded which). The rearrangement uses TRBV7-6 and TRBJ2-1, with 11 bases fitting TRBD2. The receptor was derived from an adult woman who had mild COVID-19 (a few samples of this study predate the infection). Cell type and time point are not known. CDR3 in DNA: TGTGCCAGCAGCTTAAGGCCCGTAGCGGGGGGGATCTACAATGAGCAGTTCTTC. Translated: CASSLRPVAGGIYNEQFF.